The 21 T cell receptor beta chains reported below all come from one sample, sequenced in a study of blood T cell repertoires in COVID-19. The method was immunoSEQ multiplex PCR; TCRdb's version includes in-frame clones alone and lacks a portion of them. This table holds 70,000 or so clones, around 75% found once. Sequenced sample: peripheral blood. The origin of the receptors is a man between 65 and 85 years old with acute or convalescent COVID-19.

Only a few counts were recorded for this clone. The chain carries TRBV4-2 and TRBJ2-3; maybe TRBD2 (6 bases). This CDR3 has 17 amino acids. Germline lookup yields CDR1 LGHNA and CDR2 YNFKEQ. The V gene lost 0 bases and the J gene lost 2 bases, with 15 bases spanning the gap. For the CDR3, the DNA is TGTGCCAGCAGCCAAGATCAAGTTAGCGGATTCACAGATACGCAGTATTTT. Translating gives CASSQDQVSGFTDTQYF.

CDR3 sequence reads: CAISGGQESNQPQHF. The CDR3 DNA reads as TGTGCCATCAGTGGTGGACAGGAGAGCAATCAGCCCCAGCATTTT. V gene TRBV10-3 combines with J gene TRBJ1-5; 7 positions agree with TRBD1. V was pared by 4 bases and J by 1 base, with 4 bases of the junction left unmatched. From germline, CDR1 is ENHRY and CDR2 SYGVKD. This CDR3 comprises 15 residues.

The genes are TRBV29-1 and TRBJ1-2; TRBD1 agrees at 10 bases. The CDR3 is 18 residues long. The germline V gene encodes CDR1 SQVTM and CDR2 ANQGSEA. With 3 bases clipped from V and 1 base from J, the junction kept 14 bases outside the gene matches. CDR3: CSVDSILGTGVYNYGYTF. As DNA, the CDR3 is TGCAGCGTTGACTCAATTCTCGGGACAGGGGTTTATAACTATGGCTACACCTTC.

This clone turned up a few times. The gene calls are TRBV9 and TRBJ1-2; 7 bases agree with TRBD1. From germline, CDR1 is SGDLS and CDR2 YYNGEE. This CDR3 comprises 16 residues. V lost 3 bases, J lost 5 bases, and 13 bases stayed unmatched. CDR3 DNA: TGTGCCAGCAGCGCCCTCCCGGACAGGCGGACATATGGCTACACCTTC. Translating it yields CASSALPDRRTYGYTF.

The CDR3 loop is CASSYRGPYGYTF. For the CDR3, the DNA is TGTGCCAGCAGCTACAGGGGACCCTATGGCTACACCTTC. This chain links TRBV3-1 (or the pseudogene TRBV3-2) with TRBJ1-2, with TRBD1 matching over 7 bases. This CDR3 contains 13 residues. The trim removed 5 bases at V and 4 bases at J, leaving 4 bases unmatched. Germline assignment: CDR1 LGHDT and CDR2 YNNKEL (reference sequence).

The chain combines TRBV3-1 (or the pseudogene TRBV3-2) with TRBJ1-5, with D hard to call. CDR1 and CDR2 from the germline V gene are LGHDT and YNNKEL (reference sequence). The V end was cut by 4 bases, the J end by 5 bases, with 9 bases between. The CDR3 is made up of 13 amino acids. The CDR3 DNA follows: TGTGCCAGCAGCCGTATTCTAGATCAGCCCCAGCATTTT. Its protein is CASSRILDQPQHF.

This clone was counted a single time. The chain is built from TRBV4-2 and TRBJ2-7; 7 bases are a match to TRBD1. In germline, CDR1 is LGHNA, CDR2 YNFKEQ. The CDR3 is made up of 17 amino acids. Germline trimming cut 1 base from V and 0 bases from J; bases unmatched to any gene: 9. The CDR3 spells CASSQGDRFSSSYEQYF. DNA of the CDR3: TGTGCCAGCAGCCAAGGGGACAGATTTTCAAGCTCCTACGAGCAGTACTTC.

This clone was detected a few times. V is TRBV3-1 (or the pseudogene TRBV3-2) and J is TRBJ2-7, with 7 bases fitting TRBD1. Germline CDR1 and CDR2: LGHDT and YNNKEL (reference sequence). The V gene end was trimmed by 4 bases and the J gene end by 6 bases; junction bases not matched to a gene: 6. The length of the CDR3 is 13 residues. CDR3 coding DNA: TGTGCCAGCAGCCTCAGGGGGTTCTCCGAGCAGTACTTC. Translating gives CASSLRGFSEQYF.

V gene TRBV5-1 combines with J gene TRBJ2-5, with 7 bases aligning to TRBD2. J gave up 1 base and V 3 bases, and 3 bases lay outside the gene matches. The germline V gene has CDR1 SGHRS and CDR2 YFSETQ. The CDR3 runs to 14 residues. CDR3 sequence: CASSWTRPQETQYF. CDR3 nucleotides: TGCGCCAGCAGCTGGACTAGGCCCCAAGAGACCCAGTACTTC.

This clone was picked up one time. The rearrangement links TRBV7-3 to TRBJ2-1; 10 nucleotides agree with TRBD2. The length of the CDR3 is 15 residues. Per germline, CDR1 SGHTA and CDR2 FQGTGA. V shed 5 bases and J 6 bases; nucleotides not matched to a gene: 7. The CDR3 sequence is CASSPGLAARNEQFF. The DNA of the CDR3 is TGTGCCAGCAGCCCTGGACTAGCGGCACGCAATGAGCAGTTCTTC.

The chain couples TRBV3-1 (or the pseudogene TRBV3-2) to TRBJ1-5; D is possibly TRBD1 (5 bases). Germline lookup yields CDR1 LGHDT and CDR2 YNNKEL (reference sequence). Trimming left V 3 bases short and J 2 bases short, with 11 bases between. The CDR3 spans 15 residues. The CDR3 region has the DNA TGTGCCAGCAGCCAGGGCAGGGTGGGCAATCAGCCCCAGCATTTT. Its translation: CASSQGRVGNQPQHF.

V is TRBV10-3 and J is TRBJ2-1; TRBD2 aligns across 15 bases. With V trimmed by 4 bases and J by 3 bases, 7 bases remained unmatched. The germline V gene encodes CDR1 ENHRY and CDR2 SYGVKD. This CDR3 is built from 18 residues. Here the CDR3 reads CAISVGLAGGGVYNEQFF. The CDR3 bases are TGTGCCATCAGTGTGGGACTAGCGGGAGGAGGGGTCTACAATGAGCAGTTCTTC.

This clone was picked up a small number of times. The chain uses TRBV27 and TRBJ2-7, with 8 bases identical to TRBD1. This CDR3 contains 13 residues. The V and J ends lost 5 bases and 6 bases, in that order; junction bases with no gene match: 6. Germline loops: CDR1 MNHEY, CDR2 SMNVEV (reference sequence). The CDR3 DNA follows: TGTGCCAGCAGTATAGGACAGGGCGGCGAGCAGTACTTC. The encoded protein is CASSIGQGGEQYF.

This clone has just one count. The J gene is TRBJ2-3, the V gene TRBV5-1; 14 bases map to TRBD2. Losses at the gene ends were 4 bases for V and 5 bases for J; bases not matched to a gene: 6. The CDR3 contains 16 residues. CDR1 is SGHRS, CDR2 YFSETQ, per germline. The CDR3 nucleotides are TGCGCCAGCAGCCCGGGACTAGCGGGAGAGGAAGATACGCAGTATTTT. Its protein is CASSPGLAGEEDTQYF.

CDR3 loop: CASSYRTTYEQYF. CDR3 sequence (DNA): TGTGCCAGCAGTTACAGGACTACCTACGAGCAGTACTTC. The J gene is TRBJ2-7, the V gene TRBV6-5, with D tentatively TRBD2 (6 bases). With 2 bases removed from V and 2 bases from J, the gap between germline ends came to 7 bases. The germline CDR1 and CDR2 sequences are MNHEY and SVGAGI. The CDR3 extends over 13 amino acids.

The CDR3 DNA reads as TGTGCCAGCAGCCGCCTTTCCGGGGGACACACTGAAGCTTTCTTT. Translation: CASSRLSGGHTEAFF. V and J are TRBV14 and TRBJ1-1; weak D call: TRBD1 (5 bases). The CDR3 totals 15 residues. In germline, CDR1 is SGHDN, CDR2 FVKESK. Deletions cut 4 bases from V and 3 bases from J, with 15 bases between. Filled out from reference TRBV14 and TRBJ1-1, the complete variable domain reads EAGVTQFPSHSVIEKGQTVTLRCDPISGHDNLYWYRRVMGKEIKFLLHFVKESKQDESGMPNNRFLAERTGGTYSTLKVQPAELEDSGVYFCASSRLSGGHTEAFFGQGTRLTVV.

The genes are TRBV27 and TRBJ1-5; unclear D gene. Per germline, CDR1 MNHEY and CDR2 SMNVEV (reference sequence). The CDR3 contains 14 residues. V gave up 5 bases and J gave up 4 bases, with 12 bases separating them. The CDR3 sequence is CASSLEYSNQPQHF. CDR3 nucleotides: TGTGCCAGCAGTCTTGAATATAGTAATCAGCCCCAGCATTTT.

This rearrangement joins TRBV27 to TRBJ2-7, with D perhaps TRBD2 (5 bases). Germline V gives CDR1 MNHEY, CDR2 SMNVEV (reference sequence). V was cut by 2 bases and J by 0 bases, with 17 bases left in between. The CDR3 spans 17 residues. The CDR3 bases are TGTGCCAGCAGTTTAACGGGGTCCCCATGGAGCTCCTACGAGCAGTACTTC. It codes for CASSLTGSPWSSYEQYF.

The chain joins TRBV18 to TRBJ1-2; D not certain. This CDR3 is built from 14 residues. V lost 6 bases to trimming and J lost 2 bases, with 13 bases between them. Germline V lookup: CDR1 KGHSH, CDR2 LQKENI. The CDR3: CASSIAGNNYGYTF. CDR3 in DNA: TGTGCCAGCTCCATAGCCGGGAACAACTATGGCTACACCTTC.

The J gene is TRBJ2-1, the V gene TRBV24-1; possible D gene TRBD2, 6 bases. V lost 4 bases to trimming and J lost 12 bases, with 18 bases between them. CDR3 size: 14 residues. Germline V CDR1 and CDR2: KGHDR, SFDVKD. CDR3 bases: TGTGCCACCAGTGAGGGGCGGGACGGGCTTGGGCAGTTCTTC. It encodes CATSEGRDGLGQFF.

The chain is built from TRBV7-2 and TRBJ2-7; D may be TRBD2 (6 bases). The CDR3 sequence is 15 residues long. Trimming removed 5 bases at V and 5 bases at J, with 19 bases between. The germline gives CDR1 SGHTA, CDR2 FQGNSA. CDR3 nucleotides: TGTGCCAGCAGCCTCAAACTAGCAGGAAGCGACGAGCAGTACTTC. This codes for CASSLKLAGSDEQYF. Based on the CDR3 plus reference TRBV7-2 and TRBJ2-7, the full variable domain is GAGVSQSPSNKVTEKGKDVELRCDPISGHTALYWYRQSLGQGLEFLIYFQGNSAPDKSGLPSDRFSAERTGGSVSTLTIQRTQQEDSAVYLCASSLKLAGSDEQYFGPGTRLTVT.